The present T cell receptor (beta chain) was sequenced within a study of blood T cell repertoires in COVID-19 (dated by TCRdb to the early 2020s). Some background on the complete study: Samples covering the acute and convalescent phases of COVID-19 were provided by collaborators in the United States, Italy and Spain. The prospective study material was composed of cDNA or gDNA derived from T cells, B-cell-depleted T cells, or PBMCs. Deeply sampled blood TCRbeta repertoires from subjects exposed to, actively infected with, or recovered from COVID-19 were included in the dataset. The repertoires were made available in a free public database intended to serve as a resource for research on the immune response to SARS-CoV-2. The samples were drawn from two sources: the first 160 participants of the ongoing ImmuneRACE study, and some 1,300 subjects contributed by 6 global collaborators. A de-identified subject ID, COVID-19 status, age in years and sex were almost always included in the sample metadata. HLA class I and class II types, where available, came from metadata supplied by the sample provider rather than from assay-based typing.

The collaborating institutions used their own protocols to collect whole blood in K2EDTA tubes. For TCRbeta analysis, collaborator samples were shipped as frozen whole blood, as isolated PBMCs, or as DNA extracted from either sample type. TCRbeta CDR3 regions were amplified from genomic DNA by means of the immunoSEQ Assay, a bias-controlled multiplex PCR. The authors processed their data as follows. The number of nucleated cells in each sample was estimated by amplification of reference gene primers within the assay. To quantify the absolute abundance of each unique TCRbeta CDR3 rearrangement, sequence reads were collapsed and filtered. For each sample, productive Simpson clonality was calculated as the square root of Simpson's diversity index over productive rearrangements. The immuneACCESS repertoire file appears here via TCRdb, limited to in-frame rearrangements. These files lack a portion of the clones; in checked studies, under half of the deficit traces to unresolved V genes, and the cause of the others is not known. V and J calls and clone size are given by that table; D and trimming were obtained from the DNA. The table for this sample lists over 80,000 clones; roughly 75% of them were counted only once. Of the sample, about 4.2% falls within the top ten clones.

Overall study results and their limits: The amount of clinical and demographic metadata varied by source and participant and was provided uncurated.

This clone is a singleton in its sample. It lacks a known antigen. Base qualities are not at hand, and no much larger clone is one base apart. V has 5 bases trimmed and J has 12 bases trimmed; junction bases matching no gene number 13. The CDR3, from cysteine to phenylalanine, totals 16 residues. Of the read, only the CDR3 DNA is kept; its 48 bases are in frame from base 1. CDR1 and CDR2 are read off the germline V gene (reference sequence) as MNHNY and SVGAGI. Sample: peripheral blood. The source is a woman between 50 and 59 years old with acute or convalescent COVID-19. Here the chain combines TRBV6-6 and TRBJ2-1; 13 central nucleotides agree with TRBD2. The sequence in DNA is TGTGCCAGCAGTGCCAACCCAGGACTAGCGGGGGTACGGCAGTTCTTC. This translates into CASSANPGLAGVRQFF.